A single sample is the source of the 16 T cell receptor beta chains below, sequenced in a study of blood T cell repertoires in COVID-19. Libraries were prepared by immunoSEQ multiplex PCR; TCRdb keeps only in-frame clonotypes and omits some of them. This table holds about 58,000 clones, around 78% found once. The sequenced material came from peripheral blood. The receptor set was obtained from a human donor in a cohort sampled during active COVID-19.

The V call is TRBV6-1, the J call TRBJ2-3, with 11 nucleotides matching TRBD2. The germline V gene has CDR1 MNHNS and CDR2 SASEGT. The CDR3 has 19 amino acids. V lost 4 bases to trimming and J lost 0 bases; unmatched junction nucleotides: 12. DNA for the CDR3: TGTGCCAGCAGTGGACTAGCGGGAAGAGGGGGGCCTAGCACAGATACGCAGTATTTT. This gives the protein CASSGLAGRGGPSTDTQYF.

V usage is TRBV15 and J usage is TRBJ2-7; 12 bases are shared with TRBD1. The junction had 6 bases not matched to a gene; V was cut back by 3 bases and J by 6 bases. In germline, CDR1 is LNHNV, CDR2 YYDKDF (reference sequence). This CDR3 contains 15 residues. For the CDR3, the DNA is TGTGCCACCAGCAGGCTGGGACAGGGGGCTTTCGAGCAGTACTTC. The encoded protein is CATSRLGQGAFEQYF.

This clone has just one count. CDR3 DNA sequence: TGTGCCAGCGGAGCCAAGGGGGATGATGGCTACACCTTC. Protein sequence: CASGAKGDDGYTF. The chain couples TRBV7-2 to TRBJ1-2; perhaps TRBD1 as D (6 bases). Germline CDR1 reads SGHTA; CDR2 reads FQGNSA. V shed 8 bases and J shed 6 bases, with 16 bases lying between them. The CDR3 totals 13 residues. The full variable domain, completed using reference TRBV7-2 and TRBJ1-2, is GAGVSQSPSNKVTEKGKDVELRCDPISGHTALYWYRQSLGQGLEFLIYFQGNSAPDKSGLPSDRFSAERTGGSVSTLTIQRTQQEDSAVYLCASGAKGDDGYTFGSGTRLTVV.

Here the CDR3 reads CASSQVGGATEAFF. For the CDR3, the DNA is TGCGCCAGCAGCCAAGTTGGGGGGGCCACTGAAGCTTTCTTT. The chain joins TRBV4-1 to TRBJ1-1; D is possibly TRBD1 (6 bases). The CDR3 is made up of 14 amino acids. Germline CDR1 and CDR2: MGHRA and YSYEKL. V was trimmed by 1 base and J by 4 bases, leaving 10 bases between them.

The CDR3 spells CASSRRGGDRGGNQPQHF. The CDR3 nucleotides are TGTGCCAGCAGCCGACGAGGAGGGGACAGGGGCGGCAATCAGCCCCAGCATTTT. The rearrangement uses TRBV7-8 and TRBJ1-5, with TRBD1 matching over 10 bases. CDR3 size: 18 residues. Trimming cost V 5 bases and J 2 bases; bases outside gene matches: 12. The germline V gene encodes CDR1 SGHVS and CDR2 FQNEAQ.

The chain carries TRBV21-1 and TRBJ1-2; TRBD1 was called by the table and not checked on the DNA. TRBV21-1 is a documented pseudogene. This CDR3 comprises 16 residues. CDR3 bases: TGTGCCAGCACCCCTGACAGGGGGAACAGGGAGTATGGCTACACCTTC. Translated: CASTPDRGNREYGYTF.

This chain joins TRBV28 and TRBJ2-1; 11 bases fit TRBD2. V gave up 3 bases and J gave up 12 bases; unmatched junction bases: 16. This CDR3 contains 17 residues. In germline, CDR1 is MDHEN, CDR2 SYDVKM. The CDR3 coding sequence is TGTGCCAGCAGTTTGAGTAGCGGGAGGGCCAGGGGAAGGGGGCAGTTCTTC. This translates into CASSLSSGRARGRGQFF.

The J gene is TRBJ2-4, the V gene TRBV6-5, with TRBD2 matching over 7 bases. Looked up from germline, CDR1 is MNHEY and CDR2 is SVGAGI. V was clipped by 0 bases and J by 6 bases; unmatched bases: 5. CDR3 size: 15 residues. The CDR3 nucleotides read TGTGCCAGCAGTTACTCGGGGGGGACCGGAAACATTCAGTACTTC. Protein product: CASSYSGGTGNIQYF.

CDR3 in amino acids: CASSSATGALEQYF. CDR3 nucleotide sequence: TGCGCCAGCAGCTCGGCGACAGGGGCCCTCGAGCAGTACTTC. This sequence joins TRBV5-1 and TRBJ2-7, with TRBD1 matching over 8 bases. The CDR3 sequence is 14 residues long. Germline V gene lookup returns CDR1 SGHRS and CDR2 YFSETQ. With 3 bases clipped from V and 6 bases from J, the junction kept 8 bases outside the gene matches.

CDR3 sequence reads: CASSQGLAGDSYEQYF. The CDR3 nucleotides read TGCGCCAGCAGCCAAGGACTAGCGGGAGACTCCTACGAGCAGTACTTC. The rearrangement uses TRBV4-3 and TRBJ2-7; the match to TRBD2 covers 12 bases. This CDR3 has 16 amino acids. V lost 1 base, J lost 0 bases, and 1 base stayed unmatched. Germline V gives CDR1 LGHNA, CDR2 YSLEER.

In its sample, this clone was seen a few times. The rearrangement joins TRBV2 to TRBJ1-2, with D unclear. Germline V CDR1 and CDR2: SNHLY, FYNNEI. Trimming took 3 bases from V and 6 from J, leaving 14 bases between them. This CDR3 comprises 14 residues. CDR3 DNA sequence: TGTGCCAGCAGTGAGGGGAGGGTTGGAAATGGCTACACCTTC. As protein: CASSEGRVGNGYTF.

This sequence joins TRBV29-1 and TRBJ2-7; D is undetermined. V was shortened by 3 bases and J by 2 bases, with 11 bases between the two germline ends. From germline, CDR1 is SQVTM and CDR2 ANQGSEA. CDR3 size: 13 residues. In DNA form, the CDR3 reads TGCAGCGTTGAGGCGGCTGGTACCTACGAGCAGTACTTC. It codes for CSVEAAGTYEQYF.

This clone was observed once. The rearrangement uses TRBV7-9 and TRBJ1-6, with 7 bases fitting TRBD1. Losses at the gene ends were 4 bases for V and 6 bases for J; bases not matched to a gene: 9. The CDR3 covers 16 residues. The germline gives CDR1 SEHNR, CDR2 FQNEAQ (reference sequence). The chain's CDR3 is CASSSSLGGSNSPLHF. The CDR3 DNA sequence: TGTGCCAGCAGCTCCTCTTTAGGGGGCTCTAATTCACCCCTCCACTTT. Combining the CDR3 with reference TRBV7-9 and TRBJ1-6 gives the whole variable domain DTGVSQNPRHKITKRGQNVTFRCDPISEHNRLYWYRQTLGQGPEFLTYFQNEAQLEKSRLLSDRFSAERPKGSFSTLEIQRTEQGDSAMYLCASSSSLGGSNSPLHFGNGTRLTVT.

This clone is deemed medium-sized. J is TRBJ2-3 and V is TRBV27; 7 nucleotides match TRBD2. J lost 3 bases, V lost 2 bases, and 5 bases had no gene match. Germline CDR1 and CDR2: MNHEY and SMNVEV (reference sequence). The length of the CDR3 is 15 residues. Here the CDR3 reads CASSLSAGATDTQYF. In nucleotides, the CDR3 is TGTGCCAGCAGTTTAAGTGCGGGAGCGACAGATACGCAGTATTTT.

The chain combines TRBV30 with TRBJ1-2; 8 bases are shared with TRBD1. CDR1 is GTSNPN and CDR2 is SVGIG in the germline V gene (reference sequence). This CDR3 contains 15 residues. This CDR3 is CVLSPGTGFFYGYTF. The CDR3 DNA follows: TGTGTCCTCTCGCCCGGGACAGGCTTTTTCTATGGCTACACCTTC.

This chain connects TRBV5-4 to TRBJ2-7, with D tentatively TRBD2 (5 bases). Between the trimmed V and J ends, which lost 4 bases and 3 bases, there was a span of 17 bases. This CDR3 spans 15 amino acids. Germline CDR1 reads SGHNT; CDR2 reads YYREEE (reference sequence). Here the CDR3 DNA reads TGTGCCAGCAGCCCCCTTCCGGGATCCAACTACGAGCAGTACTTC. Its protein is CASSPLPGSNYEQYF. Together with reference TRBV5-4 and TRBJ2-7, the CDR3 gives the full variable domain: ETGVTQSPTHLIKTRGQQVTLRCSSQSGHNTVSWYQQALGQGPQFIFQYYREEENGRGNFPPRFSGLQFPNYSSELNVNALELDDSALYLCASSPLPGSNYEQYFGPGTRLTVT.